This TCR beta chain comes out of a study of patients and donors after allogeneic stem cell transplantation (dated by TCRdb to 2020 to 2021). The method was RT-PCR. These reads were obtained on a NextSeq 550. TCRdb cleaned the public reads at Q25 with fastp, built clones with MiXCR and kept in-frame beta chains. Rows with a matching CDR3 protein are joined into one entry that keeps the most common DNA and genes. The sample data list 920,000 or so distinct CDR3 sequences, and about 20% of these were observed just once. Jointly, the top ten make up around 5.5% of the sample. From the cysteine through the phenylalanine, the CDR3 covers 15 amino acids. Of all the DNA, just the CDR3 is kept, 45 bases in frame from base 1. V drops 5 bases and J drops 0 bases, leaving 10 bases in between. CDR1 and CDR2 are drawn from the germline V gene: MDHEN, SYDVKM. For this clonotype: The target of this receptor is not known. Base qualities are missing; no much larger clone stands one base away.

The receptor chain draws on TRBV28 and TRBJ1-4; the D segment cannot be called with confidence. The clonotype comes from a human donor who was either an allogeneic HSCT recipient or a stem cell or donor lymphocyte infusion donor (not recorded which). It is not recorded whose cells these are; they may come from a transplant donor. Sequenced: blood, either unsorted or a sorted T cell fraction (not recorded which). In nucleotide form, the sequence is TGTGCCAGCAGTGTCCGACAAACAACTAATGAAAAACTGTTTTTT. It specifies CASSVRQTTNEKLFF.